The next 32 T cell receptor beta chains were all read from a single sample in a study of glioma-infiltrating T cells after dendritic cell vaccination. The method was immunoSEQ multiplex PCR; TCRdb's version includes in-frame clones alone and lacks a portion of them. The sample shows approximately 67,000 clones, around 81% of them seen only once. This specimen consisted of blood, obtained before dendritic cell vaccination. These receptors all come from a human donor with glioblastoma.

CDR3 sequence reads: CASSLESGGNSPLHF. The CDR3 region has the DNA TGTGCCAGCAGCTTAGAGTCGGGGGGTAATTCACCCCTCCACTTT. The V and J genes are TRBV7-9 and TRBJ1-6; TRBD1 is a possible D gene (5 bases). The CDR3 loop spans 15 amino acids. V lost 1 base and J lost 6, with 10 bases in between. The germline V gene encodes CDR1 SEHNR and CDR2 FQNEAQ (reference sequence).

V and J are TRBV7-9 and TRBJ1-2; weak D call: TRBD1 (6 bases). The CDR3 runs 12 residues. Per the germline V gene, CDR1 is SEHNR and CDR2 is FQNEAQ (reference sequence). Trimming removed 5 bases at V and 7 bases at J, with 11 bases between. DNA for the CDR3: TGTGCCAGCAGCCCGACAGGAGGTGGCTACACCTTC. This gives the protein CASSPTGGGYTF.

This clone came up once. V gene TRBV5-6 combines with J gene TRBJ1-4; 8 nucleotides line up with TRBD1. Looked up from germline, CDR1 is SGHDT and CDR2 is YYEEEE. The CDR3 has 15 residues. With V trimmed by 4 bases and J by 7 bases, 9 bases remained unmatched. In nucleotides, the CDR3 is TGTGCCAGCAGCGCCAGACAGGGGAAAACTGAAAAACTGTTTTTT. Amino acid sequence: CASSARQGKTEKLFF.

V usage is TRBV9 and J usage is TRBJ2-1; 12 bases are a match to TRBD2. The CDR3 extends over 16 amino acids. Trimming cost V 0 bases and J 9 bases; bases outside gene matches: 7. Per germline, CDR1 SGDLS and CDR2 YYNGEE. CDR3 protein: CASSVGSSGGVSEQFF. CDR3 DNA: TGTGCCAGCAGCGTAGGCTCTAGCGGGGGGGTAAGTGAGCAGTTCTTC.

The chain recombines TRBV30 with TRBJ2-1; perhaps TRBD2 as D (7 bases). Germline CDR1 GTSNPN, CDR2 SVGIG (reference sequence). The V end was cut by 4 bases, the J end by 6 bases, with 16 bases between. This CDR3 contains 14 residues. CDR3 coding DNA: TGTGCCTGGACCGGGGGGCTGAGTTCCAATGAGCAGTTCTTC. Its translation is CAWTGGLSSNEQFF.

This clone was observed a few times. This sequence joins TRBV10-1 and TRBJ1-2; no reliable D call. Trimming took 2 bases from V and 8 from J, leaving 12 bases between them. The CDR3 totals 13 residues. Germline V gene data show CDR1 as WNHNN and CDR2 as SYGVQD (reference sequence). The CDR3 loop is CASSEMSPEGYTF. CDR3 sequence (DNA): TGCGCCAGCAGTGAGATGAGTCCTGAAGGCTACACCTTC.

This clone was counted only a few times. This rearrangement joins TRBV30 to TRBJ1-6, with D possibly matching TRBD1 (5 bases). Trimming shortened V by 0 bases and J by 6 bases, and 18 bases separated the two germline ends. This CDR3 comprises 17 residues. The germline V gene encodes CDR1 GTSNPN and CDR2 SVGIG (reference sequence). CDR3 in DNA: TGTGCCTGGAGTGTACGGTCAATCGGGGGAAGTAATTCACCCCTCCACTTT. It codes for CAWSVRSIGGSNSPLHF.

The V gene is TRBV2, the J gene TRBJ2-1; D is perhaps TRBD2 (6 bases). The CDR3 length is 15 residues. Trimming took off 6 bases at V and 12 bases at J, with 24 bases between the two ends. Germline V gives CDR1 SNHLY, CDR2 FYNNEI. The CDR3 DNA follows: TGTGCCAGCAGGACACCGAGGGTGGGACTCGACGGGCAGTTCTTC. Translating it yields CASRTPRVGLDGQFF.

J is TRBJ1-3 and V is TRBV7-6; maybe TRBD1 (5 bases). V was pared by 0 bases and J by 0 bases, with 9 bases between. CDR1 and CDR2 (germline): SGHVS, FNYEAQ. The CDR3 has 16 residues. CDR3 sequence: CASSLALQVSGNTIYF. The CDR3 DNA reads TGTGCCAGCAGCTTAGCGTTACAGGTCTCTGGAAACACCATATATTTT.

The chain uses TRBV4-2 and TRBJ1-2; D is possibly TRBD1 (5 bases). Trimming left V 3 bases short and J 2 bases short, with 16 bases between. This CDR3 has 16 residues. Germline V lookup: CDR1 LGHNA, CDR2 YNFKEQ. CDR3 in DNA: TGTGCCAGCAGCCACCCCGGGGGAGCAGCCAACTATGGCTACACCTTC. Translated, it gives CASSHPGGAANYGYTF.

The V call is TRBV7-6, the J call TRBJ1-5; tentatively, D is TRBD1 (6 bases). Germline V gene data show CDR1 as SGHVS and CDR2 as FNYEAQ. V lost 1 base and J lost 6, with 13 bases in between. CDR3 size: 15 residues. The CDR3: CASSLDTGMGQPQHF. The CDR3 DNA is TGTGCCAGCAGCTTAGATACAGGGATGGGTCAGCCCCAGCATTTT.

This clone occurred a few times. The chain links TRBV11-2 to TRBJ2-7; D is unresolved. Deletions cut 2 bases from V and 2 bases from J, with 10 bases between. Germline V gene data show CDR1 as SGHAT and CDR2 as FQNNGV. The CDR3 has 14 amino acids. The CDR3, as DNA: TGTGCCAGCAGCTTACAGGTTGGCACCTACGAGCAGTACTTC. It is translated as CASSLQVGTYEQYF. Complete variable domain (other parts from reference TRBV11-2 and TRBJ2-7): EAGVAQSPRYKIIEKRQSVAFWCNPISGHATLYWYQQILGQGPKLLIQFQNNGVVDDSQLPKDRFSAERLKGVDSTLKIQPAKLEDSAVYLCASSLQVGTYEQYFGPGTRLTVT.

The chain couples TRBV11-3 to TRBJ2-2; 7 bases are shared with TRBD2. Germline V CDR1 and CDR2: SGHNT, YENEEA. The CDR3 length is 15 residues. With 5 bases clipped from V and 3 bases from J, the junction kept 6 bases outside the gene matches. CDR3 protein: CASSRGDLDTGELFF. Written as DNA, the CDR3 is TGTGCCAGCAGCCGGGGGGACCTAGACACCGGGGAGCTGTTTTTT.

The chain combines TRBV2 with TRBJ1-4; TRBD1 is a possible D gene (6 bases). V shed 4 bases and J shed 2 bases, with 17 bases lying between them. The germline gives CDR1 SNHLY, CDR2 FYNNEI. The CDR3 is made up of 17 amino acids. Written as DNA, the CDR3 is TGTGCCAGCAGTGGACGGGGCAGGGGCGGCACTAATGAAAAACTGTTTTTT. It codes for CASSGRGRGGTNEKLFF.

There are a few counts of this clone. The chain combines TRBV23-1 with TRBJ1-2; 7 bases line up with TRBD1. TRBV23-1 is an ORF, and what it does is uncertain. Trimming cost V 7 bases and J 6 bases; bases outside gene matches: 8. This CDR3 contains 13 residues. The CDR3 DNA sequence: TGCGCCAGCACCCCAAGGGACAGCAATGGCTACACCTTC. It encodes CASTPRDSNGYTF.

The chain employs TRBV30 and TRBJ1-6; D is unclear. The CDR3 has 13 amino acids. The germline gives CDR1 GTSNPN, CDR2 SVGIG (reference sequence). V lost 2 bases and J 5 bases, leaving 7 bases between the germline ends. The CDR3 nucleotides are TGTGCCTGGAGTACAGCCGATAATTCACCCCTCCACTTT. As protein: CAWSTADNSPLHF.

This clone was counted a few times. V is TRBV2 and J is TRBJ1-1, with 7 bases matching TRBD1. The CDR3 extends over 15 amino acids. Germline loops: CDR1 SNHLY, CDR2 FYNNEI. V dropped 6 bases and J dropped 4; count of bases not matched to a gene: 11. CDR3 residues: CASRIEPQGGTEAFF. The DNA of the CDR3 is TGTGCCAGCAGGATTGAGCCCCAGGGGGGCACTGAAGCTTTCTTT.

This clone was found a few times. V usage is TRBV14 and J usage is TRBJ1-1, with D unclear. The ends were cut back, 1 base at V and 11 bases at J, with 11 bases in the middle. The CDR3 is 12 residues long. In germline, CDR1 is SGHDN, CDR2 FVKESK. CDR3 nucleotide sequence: TGTGCCAGCAGCCAAGGGCAGGTAAAGGCTTTCTTT. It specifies CASSQGQVKAFF.

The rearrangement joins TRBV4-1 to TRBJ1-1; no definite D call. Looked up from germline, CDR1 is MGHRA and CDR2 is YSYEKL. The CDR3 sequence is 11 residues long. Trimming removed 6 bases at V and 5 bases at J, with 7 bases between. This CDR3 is CASRRETEAFF. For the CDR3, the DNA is TGCGCCAGCAGAAGGGAGACTGAAGCTTTCTTT.

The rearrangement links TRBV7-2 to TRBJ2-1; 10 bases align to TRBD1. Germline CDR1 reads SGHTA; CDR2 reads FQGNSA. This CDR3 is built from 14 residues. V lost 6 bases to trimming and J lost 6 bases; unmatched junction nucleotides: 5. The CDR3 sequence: CASSRRTGGNEQFF. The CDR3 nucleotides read TGTGCCAGCAGTCGAAGGACAGGGGGCAATGAGCAGTTCTTC.

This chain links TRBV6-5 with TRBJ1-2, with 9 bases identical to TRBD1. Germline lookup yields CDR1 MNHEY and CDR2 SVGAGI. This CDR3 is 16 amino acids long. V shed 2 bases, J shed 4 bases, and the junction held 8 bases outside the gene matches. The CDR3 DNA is TGTGCCAGCAGTTACGGGGAGGGACAGGGTACCTATGGCTACACCTTC. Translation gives CASSYGEGQGTYGYTF.

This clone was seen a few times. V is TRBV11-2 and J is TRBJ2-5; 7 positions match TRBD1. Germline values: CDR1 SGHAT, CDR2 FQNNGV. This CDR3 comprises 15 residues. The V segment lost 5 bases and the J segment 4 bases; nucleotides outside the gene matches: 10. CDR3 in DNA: TGTGCCAGCAGCGTTACGACAGGGTATCGAGAGACCCAGTACTTC. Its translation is CASSVTTGYRETQYF.

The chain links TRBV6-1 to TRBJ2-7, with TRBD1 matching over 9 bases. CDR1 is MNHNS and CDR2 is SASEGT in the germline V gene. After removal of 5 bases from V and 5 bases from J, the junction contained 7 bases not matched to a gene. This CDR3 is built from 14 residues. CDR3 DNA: TGTGCCAGCAGTAGGGACAGGGTCCTCCACGAGCAGTACTTC. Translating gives CASSRDRVLHEQYF.

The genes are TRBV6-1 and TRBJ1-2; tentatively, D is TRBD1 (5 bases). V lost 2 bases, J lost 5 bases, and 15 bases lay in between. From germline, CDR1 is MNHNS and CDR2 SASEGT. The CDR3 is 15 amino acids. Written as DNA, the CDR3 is TGTGCCAGCAGTGAACAGGGCGGGATGGGGTATGGCTACACCTTC. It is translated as CASSEQGGMGYGYTF.

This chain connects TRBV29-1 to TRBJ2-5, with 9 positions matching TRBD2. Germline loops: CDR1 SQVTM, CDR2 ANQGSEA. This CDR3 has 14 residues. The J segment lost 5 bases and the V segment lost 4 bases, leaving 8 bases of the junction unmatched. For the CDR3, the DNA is TGCAGCGTTGGATGGCGGGGGGGAAGGGAGACCCAGTACTTC. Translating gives CSVGWRGGRETQYF.

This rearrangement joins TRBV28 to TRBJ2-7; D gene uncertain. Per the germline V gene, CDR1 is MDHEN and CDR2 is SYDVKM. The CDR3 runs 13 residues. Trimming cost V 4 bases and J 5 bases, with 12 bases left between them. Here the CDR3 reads CASSSRFLDEQYF. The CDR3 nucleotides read TGTGCCAGCAGTTCCCGGTTCCTAGACGAGCAGTACTTC.

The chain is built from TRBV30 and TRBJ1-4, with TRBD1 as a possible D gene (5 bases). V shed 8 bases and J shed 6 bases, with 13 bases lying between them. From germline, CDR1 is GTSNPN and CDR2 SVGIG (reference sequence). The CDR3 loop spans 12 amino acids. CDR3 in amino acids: CAGTGSDEKLFF. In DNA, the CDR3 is TGTGCCGGAACAGGATCGGATGAAAAACTGTTTTTT.

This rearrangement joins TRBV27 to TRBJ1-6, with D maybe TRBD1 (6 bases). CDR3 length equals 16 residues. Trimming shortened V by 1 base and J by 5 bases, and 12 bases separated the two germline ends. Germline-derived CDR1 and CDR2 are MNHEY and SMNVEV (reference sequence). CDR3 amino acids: CASSLLGGGNNSPLHF. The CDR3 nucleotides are TGTGCCAGCAGTTTATTGGGAGGGGGAAATAATTCACCCCTCCACTTT.

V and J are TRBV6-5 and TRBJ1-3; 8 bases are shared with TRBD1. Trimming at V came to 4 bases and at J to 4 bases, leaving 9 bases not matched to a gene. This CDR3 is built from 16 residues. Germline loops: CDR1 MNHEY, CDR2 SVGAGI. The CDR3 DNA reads TGTGCCAGCAGTTCCAGCCCGGGACAGGAAGGAAACACCATATATTTT. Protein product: CASSSSPGQEGNTIYF.

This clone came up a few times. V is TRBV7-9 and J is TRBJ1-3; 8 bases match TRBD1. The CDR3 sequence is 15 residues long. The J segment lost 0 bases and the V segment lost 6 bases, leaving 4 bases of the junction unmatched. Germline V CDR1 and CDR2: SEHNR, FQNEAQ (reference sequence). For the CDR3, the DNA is TGTGCCAGCAGGGACAGGGACCGCTCTGGAAACACCATATATTTT. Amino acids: CASRDRDRSGNTIYF.

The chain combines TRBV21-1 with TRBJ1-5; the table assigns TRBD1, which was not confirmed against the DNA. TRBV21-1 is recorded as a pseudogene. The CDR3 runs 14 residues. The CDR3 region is CASSRRQRNQPQHF. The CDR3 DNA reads TGTGCCAGCAGCAGGCGACAGCGAAATCAGCCCCAGCATTTT.

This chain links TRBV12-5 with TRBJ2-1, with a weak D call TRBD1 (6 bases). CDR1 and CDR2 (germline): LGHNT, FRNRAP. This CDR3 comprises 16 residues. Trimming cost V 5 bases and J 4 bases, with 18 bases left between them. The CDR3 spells CASGTLPGALYNEQFF. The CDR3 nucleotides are TGTGCTAGTGGTACCTTGCCAGGGGCCCTTTACAATGAGCAGTTCTTC.